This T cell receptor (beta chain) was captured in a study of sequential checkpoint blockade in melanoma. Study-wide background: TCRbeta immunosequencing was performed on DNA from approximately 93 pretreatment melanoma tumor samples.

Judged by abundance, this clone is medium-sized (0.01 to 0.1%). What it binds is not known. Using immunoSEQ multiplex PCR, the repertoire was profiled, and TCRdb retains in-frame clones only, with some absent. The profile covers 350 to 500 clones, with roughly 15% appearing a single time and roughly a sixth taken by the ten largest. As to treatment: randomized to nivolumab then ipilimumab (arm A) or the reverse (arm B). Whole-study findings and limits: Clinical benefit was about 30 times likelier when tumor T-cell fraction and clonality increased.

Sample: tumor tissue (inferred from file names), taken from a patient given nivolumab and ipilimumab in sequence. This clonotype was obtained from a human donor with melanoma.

CDR3: CASSLTSGGYYEQYF. In nucleotides, the CDR3 is TGTGCCAGCAGCTTGACTAGCGGGGGGTATTACGAGCAGTACTTC. This chain uses TRBV11-3 with TRBJ2-7, with TRBD2 matching 13 bases. The germline V gene encodes CDR1 SGHNT and CDR2 YENEEA. There are 15 residues in the CDR3. J lost 4 bases, V lost 3 bases, and 3 bases had no gene match.